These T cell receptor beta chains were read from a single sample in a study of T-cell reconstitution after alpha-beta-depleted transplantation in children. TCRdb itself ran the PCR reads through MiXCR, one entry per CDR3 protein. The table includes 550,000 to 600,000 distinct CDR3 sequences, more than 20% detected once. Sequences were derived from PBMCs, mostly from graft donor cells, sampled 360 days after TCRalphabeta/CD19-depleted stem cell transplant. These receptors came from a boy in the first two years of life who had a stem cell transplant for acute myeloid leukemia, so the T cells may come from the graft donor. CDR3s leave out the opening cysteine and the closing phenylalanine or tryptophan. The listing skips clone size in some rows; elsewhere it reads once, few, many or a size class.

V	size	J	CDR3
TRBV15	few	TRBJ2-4	ATSRARIGNIQY
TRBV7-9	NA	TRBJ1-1	ASTPSLGYTEAF
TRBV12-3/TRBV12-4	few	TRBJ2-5	ASSFAGAGEETQY
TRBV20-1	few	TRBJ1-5	SARTGLNQPQH
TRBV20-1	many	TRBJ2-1	SANNEQF
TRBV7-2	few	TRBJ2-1	ASSLMSPGAYYNEQF
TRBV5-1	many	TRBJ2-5	ASSPPWAAQETQY
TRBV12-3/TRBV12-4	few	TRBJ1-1	ASRTYSRETEAF
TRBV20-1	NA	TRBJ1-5	SGKAGSSNQPQH
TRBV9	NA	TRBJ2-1	ASSSAGGLWYNEQF
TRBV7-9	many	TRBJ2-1	ASSLRLTGRHEQF
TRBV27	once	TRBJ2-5	ASSRTGTGEGKETQY
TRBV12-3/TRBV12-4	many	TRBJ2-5	ASSQTPYARTQY
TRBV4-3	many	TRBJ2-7	ASSQGGQSYEQY
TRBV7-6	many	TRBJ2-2	ASGAGTNTGELF
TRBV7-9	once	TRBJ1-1	ASSLAIGEAF
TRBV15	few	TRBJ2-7	ATSRHPGHQAYEQY
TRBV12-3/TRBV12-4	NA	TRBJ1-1	ASSPGGSRTEAF
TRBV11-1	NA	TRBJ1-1	ASSSEQGALTEAF
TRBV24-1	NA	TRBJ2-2	ATSDLLTGSGELF
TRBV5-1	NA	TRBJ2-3	ASSLFSLWDTQY
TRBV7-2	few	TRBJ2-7	ASSSYSYEQY
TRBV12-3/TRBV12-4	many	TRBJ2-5	ASKLTSVGETQY
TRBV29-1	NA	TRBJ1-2	SVAGQGALGYT
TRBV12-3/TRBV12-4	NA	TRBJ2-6	ASSLYFLGLAGTSGANVLT
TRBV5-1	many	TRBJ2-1	ASSPQTSGIYNEQF
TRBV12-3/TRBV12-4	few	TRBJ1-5	ASSLAGQRPNQPQH
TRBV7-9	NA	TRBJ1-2	ASSPGAGGRDGYT